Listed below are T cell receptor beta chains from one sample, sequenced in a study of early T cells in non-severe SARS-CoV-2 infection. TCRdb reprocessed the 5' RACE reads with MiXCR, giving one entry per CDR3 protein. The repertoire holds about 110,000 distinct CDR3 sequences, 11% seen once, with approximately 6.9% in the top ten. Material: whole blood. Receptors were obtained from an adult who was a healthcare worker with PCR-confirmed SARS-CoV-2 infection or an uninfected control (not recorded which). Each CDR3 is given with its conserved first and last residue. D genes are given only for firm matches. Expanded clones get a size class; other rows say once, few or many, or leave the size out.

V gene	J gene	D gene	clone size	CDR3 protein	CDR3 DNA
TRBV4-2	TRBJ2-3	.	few	CASSVLGEKQYF	TGTGCCAGCAGCGTGCTAGGGGAAAAGCAGTATTTT
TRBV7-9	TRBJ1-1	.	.	CASSPSAVPEAFF	TGTGCCAGCAGCCCCTCGGCGGTCCCTGAAGCTTTCTTT
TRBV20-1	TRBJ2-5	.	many	CSARDRLAETQYF	TGCAGTGCTAGAGATCGTCTCGCGGAGACCCAGTACTTC
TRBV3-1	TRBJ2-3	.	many	CASSHLTGDVSTDTQYF	TGTGCCAGCAGCCACCTGACTGGAGACGTTAGCACAGATACGCAGTATTTT
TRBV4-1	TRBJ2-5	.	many	CASSHPFGAGSQETQYF	TGCGCCAGCAGCCACCCTTTTGGTGCCGGGTCTCAAGAGACCCAGTACTTC
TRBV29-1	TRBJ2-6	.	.	CSVVGSGANVLTF	TGCAGCGTTGTTGGGTCTGGGGCCAACGTCCTGACTTTC
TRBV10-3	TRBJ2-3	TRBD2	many	CAISRLAGLRTQYF	TGTGCCATCAGTCGTCTAGCGGGACTTCGTACGCAGTATTTT
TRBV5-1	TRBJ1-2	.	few	CASSLDGSGYTF	TGCGCCAGCAGCTTGGACGGCTCCGGCTACACCTTC
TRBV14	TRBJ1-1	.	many	CASSQGGPEAFF	TGTGCCAGCAGCCAAGGCGGTCCTGAAGCTTTCTTT
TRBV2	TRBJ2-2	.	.	CASMGQGSGELFF	TGTGCCAGCATGGGGCAGGGGAGCGGGGAGCTGTTTTTT
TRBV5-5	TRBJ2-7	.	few	CASSLMGSIDEQYF	TGTGCCAGCAGCTTGATGGGCTCCATTGACGAGCAGTACTTC
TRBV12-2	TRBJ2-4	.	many	CASRLRTGDIQYF	TGTGCAAGTCGCTTACGGACAGGGGACATTCAGTACTTC
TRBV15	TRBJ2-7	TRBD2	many	CATSRAGGLVAEQYF	TGTGCCACCAGCAGAGCGGGAGGGCTCGTCGCCGAGCAGTACTTC
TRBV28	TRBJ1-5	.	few	CASSFFAPPISRHQPQHF	TGTGCCAGCAGTTTTTTCGCACCCCCCATTAGTCGACATCAGCCCCAGCATTTT
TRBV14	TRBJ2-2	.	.	CASSPVREIDTGELFF	TGTGCCAGCAGCCCCGTTCGGGAGATCGACACCGGGGAGCTGTTTTTT
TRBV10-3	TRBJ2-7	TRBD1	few	CAMLRRGRHEQYF	TGTGCCATGTTGCGAAGGGGGCGTCACGAGCAGTACTTC
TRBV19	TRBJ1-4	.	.	CASSTRTLATNEKLFF	TGTGCCAGTAGTACCCGGACCCTTGCAACTAATGAAAAACTGTTTTTT
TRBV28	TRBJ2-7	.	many	CASSLGSMYF	TGTGCCAGCAGTTTAGGGTCCATGTACTTC
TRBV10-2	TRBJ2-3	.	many	CASSEIGRDTQYF	TGCGCCAGCAGTGAAATCGGAAGGGATACGCAGTATTTT
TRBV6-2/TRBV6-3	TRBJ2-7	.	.	CASSPDQRGGYYF	TGTGCCAGCAGTCCTGACCAGCGCGGCGGATATTACTTC
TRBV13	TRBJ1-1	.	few	CASSPRQENTEAFF	TGTGCCAGCAGCCCGAGACAGGAAAACACTGAAGCTTTCTTT
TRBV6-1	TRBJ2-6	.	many	CASGTDRTGANVLTF	TGTGCCAGCGGAACAGACAGGACTGGGGCCAACGTCCTGACTTTC
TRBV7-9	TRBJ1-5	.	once	CASAHGNQPQHF	TGTGCCAGCGCGCACGGAAATCAGCCCCAGCATTTT
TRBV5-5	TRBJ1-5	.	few	CASSQDGAPQPQHF	TGTGCCAGCAGCCAGGACGGGGCCCCCCAGCCCCAGCATTTT
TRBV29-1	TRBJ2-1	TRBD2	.	CSVVWRGGANEQFF	TGCAGCGTTGTCTGGCGGGGGGGTGCTAATGAGCAGTTCTTC
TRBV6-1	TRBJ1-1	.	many	CASSEASGDVDEAFF	TGTGCCAGCAGTGAAGCATCAGGAGACGTGGACGAAGCTTTCTTT
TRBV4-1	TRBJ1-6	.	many	CASSQETGPSYNSPLHF	TGCGCCAGCAGCCAAGAAACAGGGCCCTCCTATAATTCACCCCTCCACTTT
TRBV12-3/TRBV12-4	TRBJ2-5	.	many	CASSLSPAETQYF	TGTGCCAGCAGTCTCTCCCCTGCGGAGACCCAGTACTTC
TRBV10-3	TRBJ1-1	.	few	CAIIDRGWTEAFF	TGTGCCATTATAGACCGGGGCTGGACTGAAGCTTTCTTT
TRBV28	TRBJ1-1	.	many	CASSFSGRTEAFF	TGTGCCAGCAGTTTTTCAGGGAGAACTGAAGCTTTCTTT
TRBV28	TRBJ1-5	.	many	CASNRAVEFNQPQHF	TGTGCCAGCAATCGGGCAGTAGAATTCAATCAGCCCCAGCATTTT
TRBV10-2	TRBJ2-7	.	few	CASSGVPEGANEQYF	TGCGCCAGCAGTGGTGTTCCGGAGGGGGCAAACGAGCAGTACTTC
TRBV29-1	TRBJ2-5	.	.	CSVQEETQYF	TGCAGCGTTCAGGAGGAGACCCAGTACTTC
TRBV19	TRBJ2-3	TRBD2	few	CASRRVSGSGTDTQYF	TGTGCCAGTAGAAGGGTCAGCGGGAGCGGCACAGATACGCAGTATTTT
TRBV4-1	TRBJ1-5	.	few	CASSQDGFSNQPQHF	TGCGCCAGCAGCCAAGATGGATTTAGCAATCAGCCCCAGCATTTT
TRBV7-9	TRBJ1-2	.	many	CASMAGNGYTF	TGTGCCAGCATGGCAGGGAATGGCTACACCTTC
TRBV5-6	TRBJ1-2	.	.	CASSSLRRGIGGYTF	TGTGCCAGCAGCTCACTCAGGCGGGGGATAGGTGGCTACACCTTC
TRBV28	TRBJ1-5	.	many	CASTYGRQPQHF	TGTGCCAGCACCTATGGACGGCAGCCCCAGCATTTT
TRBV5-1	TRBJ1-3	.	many	CASGAGSFWGNTIYF	TGCGCCAGCGGCGCAGGGTCCTTTTGGGGAAACACCATATATTTT
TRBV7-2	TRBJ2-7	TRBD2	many	CASSLESSGSYEQYF	TGTGCCAGCAGCTTGGAATCTAGCGGGAGTTACGAGCAGTACTTC
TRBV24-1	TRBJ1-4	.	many	CATSDSSQGHHIEKLFF	TGTGCCACCAGTGATTCCTCACAGGGACACCATATTGAAAAACTGTTTTTT
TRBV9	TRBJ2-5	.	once	CASSRAVQETQYF	TGTGCCAGCAGCAGGGCGGTACAAGAGACCCAGTACTTC
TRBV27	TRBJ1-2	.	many	CASSLGGRPYGYTF	TGTGCCAGCAGTTTGGGGGGCAGGCCCTATGGCTACACCTTC
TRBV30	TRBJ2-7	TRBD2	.	CAYTTSGATYEQYF	TGTGCCTATACGACTAGCGGGGCCACCTACGAGCAGTACTTC
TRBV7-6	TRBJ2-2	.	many	CASRELPMNTGELFF	TGTGCCAGCAGGGAACTTCCCATGAACACCGGGGAGCTGTTTTTT
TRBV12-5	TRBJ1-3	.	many	CASGGTSGNTIYF	TGTGCTAGTGGTGGGACCTCTGGAAACACCATATATTTT
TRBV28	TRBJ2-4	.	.	CASSLDSPYRGNIQYF	TGTGCCAGCAGCCTGGACAGCCCTTATCGGGGAAACATTCAGTACTTC
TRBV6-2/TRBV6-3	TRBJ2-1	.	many	CASSPHSYNEQFF	TGTGCCAGCAGTCCCCACTCCTACAATGAGCAGTTCTTC
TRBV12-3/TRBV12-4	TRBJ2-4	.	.	CASSPDRNIQYF	TGTGCCAGCAGCCCGGACAGAAACATTCAGTACTTC
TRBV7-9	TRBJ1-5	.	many	CASSSSGESQPQHF	TGTGCCAGCAGCTCATCAGGGGAATCTCAGCCCCAGCATTTT
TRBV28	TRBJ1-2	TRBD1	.	CASSLGTDYGYTF	TGTGCCAGCAGTTTGGGGACAGACTATGGCTACACCTTC
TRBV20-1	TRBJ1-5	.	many	CSATINPGQPQHF	TGCAGTGCTACCATAAACCCAGGACAGCCCCAGCATTTT
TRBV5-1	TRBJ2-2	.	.	CASSFIGELFF	TGCGCCAGCAGTTTCATCGGGGAGCTGTTTTTT
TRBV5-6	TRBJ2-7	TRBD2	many	CASSLGAGAAYEQYF	TGTGCCAGCAGCTTGGGAGCGGGAGCCGCCTACGAGCAGTACTTC
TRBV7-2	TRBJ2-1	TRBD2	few	CASSFLAGPEYEQFF	TGTGCCAGCAGTTTCCTAGCGGGACCTGAGTATGAGCAGTTCTTC